A single sample gave rise to the 10 T cell receptor beta chains below, sequenced in a study of cytomegalovirus exposure and HLA in healthy donors. The PCR ran on 60 Vbeta and 13 Jbeta primers. Profiled with immunoSEQ multiplex PCR; TCRdb holds only in-frame clones, not every one. The table has approximately 100,000 clones, about a tenth seen once; the top ten hold 4.5% to 6%. Material: PBMCs. The receptors come from a man aged 50-59 years in good health and CMV-seropositive.

A few counts support this clone. The chain is built from TRBV5-1 and TRBJ1-6; no clear D gene. The CDR3 spans 14 residues. Trimming removed 3 bases at V and 0 bases at J, with 4 bases between. The germline CDR1 and CDR2 sequences are SGHRS and YFSETQ. The CDR3 spells CASSYSSYNSPLHF. CDR3 DNA: TGCGCCAGCAGCTACAGCTCCTATAATTCACCCCTCCACTTT.

This clone has more than one count but fewer than ten. This chain connects TRBV27 to TRBJ1-2; TRBD1 aligns across 10 bases. With 5 bases clipped from V and 8 bases from J, the junction kept 11 bases outside the gene matches. The CDR3 has 15 amino acids. Germline CDR1 reads MNHEY; CDR2 reads SMNVEV (reference sequence). The CDR3 spells CASSKNRDRGGGYTF. The DNA for the CDR3 is TGTGCCAGCAGTAAAAACCGGGACAGGGGTGGAGGCTACACCTTC.

This clone appeared a few times. The rearrangement joins TRBV5-1 to TRBJ2-4; 9 bases match TRBD1. The CDR3 extends over 16 amino acids. Germline-derived CDR1 and CDR2 are SGHRS and YFSETQ. V lost 2 bases, J lost 6 bases, and 9 bases stayed unmatched. The CDR3 DNA sequence: TGCGCCAGCAGCTTCCAACCGGGACAGGGAGGAAACATTCAGTACTTC. Translated, it gives CASSFQPGQGGNIQYF. Complete variable domain (other parts from reference TRBV5-1 and TRBJ2-4): KAGVTQTPRYLIKTRGQQVTLSCSPISGHRSVSWYQQTPGQGLQFLFEYFSETQRNKGNFPGRFSGRQFSNSRSEMNVSTLELGDSALYLCASSFQPGQGGNIQYFGAGTRLSVL.

This clone was observed a few times. The chain joins TRBV7-2 to TRBJ2-7; weak D call: TRBD1 (5 bases). The CDR3 is made up of 15 amino acids. CDR1 and CDR2 (germline): SGHTA, FQGNSA. Between the trimmed V and J ends, which lost 5 bases and 9 bases, there was a span of 23 bases. The DNA of the CDR3 is TGTGCCAGCAGCCTCACCCTTGGTGGGGCCCCCGTGCAGTACTTC. It yields the protein CASSLTLGGAPVQYF. Full variable domain (missing parts from reference TRBV7-2 and TRBJ2-7): GAGVSQSPSNKVTEKGKDVELRCDPISGHTALYWYRQSLGQGLEFLIYFQGNSAPDKSGLPSDRFSAERTGGSVSTLTIQRTQQEDSAVYLCASSLTLGGAPVQYFGPGTRLTVT.

This clone was seen a single time. The genes are TRBV6-1 and TRBJ1-1, with D unresolved. The CDR3 runs to 13 residues. Germline assignment: CDR1 MNHNS and CDR2 SASEGT. Trimming cost V 5 bases and J 4 bases, with 11 bases left between them. In DNA, the CDR3 is TGTGCCAGCAGTTCGCTCTCTAGCACTGAAGCTTTCTTT. It codes for CASSSLSSTEAFF.

The chain employs TRBV5-1 and TRBJ2-3, with TRBD1 as a possible D gene (6 bases). CDR1 and CDR2 (germline): SGHRS, YFSETQ. CDR3 length: 12 amino acids. Deletions cut 7 bases from V and 6 bases from J, with 12 bases between. Here the CDR3 reads CASGTTTDTQYF. The CDR3 DNA reads as TGCGCCAGCGGGACAACTACTGATACGCAGTATTTT.

CDR3: CAWSHHRGLGETQYF. CDR3 in DNA: TGTGCCTGGAGTCATCACAGGGGGCTGGGAGAGACCCAGTACTTC. The chain joins TRBV30 to TRBJ2-5, with TRBD1 matching over 9 bases. V was clipped by 2 bases and J by 4 bases; unmatched bases: 8. This CDR3 is 15 amino acids long. CDR1 and CDR2 (germline): GTSNPN, SVGIG (reference sequence).

The chain carries TRBV28 and TRBJ1-3; the D is unclear. The CDR3 is 13 residues long. CDR1 MDHEN and CDR2 SYDVKM come from the germline V gene. Between the trimmed V and J ends, which lost 5 bases and 1 base, there was a span of 6 bases. CDR3 amino acids: CASSPHSGNTIYF. The DNA for the CDR3 is TGTGCCAGCAGTCCCCATTCTGGAAACACCATATATTTT.

This clone was picked up a small number of times. The DNA of the CDR3 is TGTGCCAGCAGTGAACGTCGACAATCTAGCAATCAGCCCCAGCATTTT. Its translation: CASSERRQSSNQPQHF. The rearrangement joins TRBV6-1 to TRBJ1-5; no firm D call. V lost 2 bases and J 0 bases, leaving 11 bases between the germline ends. In germline, CDR1 is MNHNS, CDR2 SASEGT. The CDR3 totals 16 residues.

This chain joins TRBV7-9 and TRBJ2-1; no clear D. V was cut by 1 base and J by 10 bases, with 5 bases left in between. Germline CDR1 and CDR2: SEHNR and FQNEAQ (reference sequence). The CDR3 sequence is 11 residues long. The CDR3 loop reads CASSLGREQFF. The CDR3 DNA follows: TGTGCCAGCAGCTTAGGGCGGGAGCAGTTCTTC.